The rows below give T cell receptor beta chains drawn from one sample of a study of vaccination and CD4 T cells after COVID-19. For these receptors, no antigen is known. MiXCR, applied by TCRdb to the PCR reads, yields one record per CDR3 protein. The sample shows 9,000 to 15,000 distinct CDR3 sequences, 76% of them seen only once. The sample consisted of CD4+ T cells from blood, cultured in vitro. These receptors originate from a human donor who had recovered from COVID-19. CDR3s include the opening cysteine and the closing phenylalanine or tryptophan. A D gene is named only where the DNA matches it firmly. A row's size may be missing; if present it is once, few, many or a size class.

abundance	v_gene	j_gene	d_gene	CDR3nt	CDR3aa
-	TRBV6-1	TRBJ2-7	-	TGTGCCAGCGGGAGGAGATTTTACGAGCAGTACTTC	CASGRRFYEQYF
-	TRBV28	TRBJ1-2	-	TGTGCCAGCGGGCGGGCGCCTGGCTACACCTTC	CASGRAPGYTF
-	TRBV20-1	TRBJ1-5	-	TGCAGCGCCCAGGGGCCCAATCAGCCCCAGCATTTT	CSAQGPNQPQHF
-	TRBV12-3/TRBV12-4	TRBJ1-5	-	TGTGCCAGCAGAATACAGGAGTTCTGGCCCCAGCATTTT	CASRIQEFWPQHF
-	TRBV6-1	TRBJ2-3	TRBD2	TGTGCCAGCACCCAAAGTCGACTAGCGGGAGTAGCGGATACGCAGTATTTT	CASTQSRLAGVADTQYF
few	TRBV20-1	TRBJ2-3	TRBD1	TGCAGTGCTTCCCCGGGACAGGGGGTAGCAGATACGCAGTATTTT	CSASPGQGVADTQYF
-	TRBV18	TRBJ1-2	TRBD1	TGTGCCAGCTTCCGCGGACAGGGCCCGAGGGACTATGGCTACACCTTC	CASFRGQGPRDYGYTF
-	TRBV6-5	TRBJ1-1	-	TGTGCCAGCAGTTACTCGAGACAGTTCACTGAAGCTTTCTTT	CASSYSRQFTEAFF
-	TRBV19	TRBJ1-1	-	TGTGCCAGTAACCCAGGGCGGAACACTGAAGCTTTCTTT	CASNPGRNTEAFF
-	TRBV10-2	TRBJ2-1	TRBD2	TGCGCCAGCAGTGAGCGTCCAGCGGGAGGGTCCGTCTACAATGAGCAGTTCTTC	CASSERPAGGSVYNEQFF
-	TRBV18	TRBJ2-1	TRBD2	TGTGCCAGCTCCCGTGGGACTAGCTACAATGAGCAGTTCTTC	CASSRGTSYNEQFF
-	TRBV7-2	TRBJ2-1	-	TGTGCCAGCAGCTTATTTTCGGCCAACAATGAGCAGTTCTTC	CASSLFSANNEQFF
medium-sized	TRBV6-1	TRBJ2-7	-	TGTGCCAGCAGATTCTCCTACGAGCAGTACTTC	CASRFSYEQYF
-	TRBV6-5	TRBJ2-3	TRBD2	TGTGCCAGCAGTTGGAGAAGCGGGAGGTTCAGCACAGATACGCAGTATTTT	CASSWRSGRFSTDTQYF
-	TRBV20-1	TRBJ1-2	TRBD1	TGCAGTGCTAGAGTTGTCAGGGGGGCGGATGGCTACACCTTC	CSARVVRGADGYTF
-	TRBV7-2	TRBJ2-5	-	TGTGCCAGCAGCGTGGGGAGGAAAGAGACCCAGTACTTC	CASSVGRKETQYF
-	TRBV6-2/TRBV6-3	TRBJ1-5	TRBD1	TGTGCCAGTGACGGGACAGGTAGCAATCAGCCCCAGCATTTT	CASDGTGSNQPQHF
-	TRBV24-1	TRBJ2-1	TRBD1	TGTGCCACCAGTGATGCCGGGACAGGGGGCAATGAGCAGTTCTTC	CATSDAGTGGNEQFF